The clone carrying this TCR beta chain was seen repeatedly, ten times or more. In TCRdb, the 5' RACE reads were re-called with MiXCR into one record per CDR3 protein. The sample gives 55,000 to 65,000 distinct CDR3 sequences, over 8.5% of which show up once; approximately 7% is in the top ten. The data are from a study of neurological immune-mediated disorders. Trimming removed 3 bases from V and 5 bases from J, with 14 bases in between. Germline values: CDR1 MNHEY, CDR2 SMNVEV (reference sequence). This CDR3 is built from 15 residues. The time point denotes: longitudinal time-point 1 (baseline). 2 million PBMCs stored at -80 C were the source of the unsorted libraries.

V is TRBV27 and J is TRBJ2-1; D is perhaps TRBD2 (5 bases). Sequenced input: PBMCs. The receptor was isolated from a male donor with HTLV-1-associated myelopathy (HAM/TSP). The chain's CDR3 is CASSFGLGGHNEQFF. DNA for the CDR3: TGTGCCAGCAGTTTCGGTTTAGGCGGGCACAATGAGCAGTTCTTC.